One and the same sample provided the 18 T cell receptor beta chains below, sequenced in a study of blood T cell repertoires in COVID-19. Some clones are missing from TCRdb's copy, which holds only in-frame ones; the method was immunoSEQ multiplex PCR. This sample carries roughly 14,000 clones, around 87% of them seen once, and the ten largest clones take around 16%. The sequencing input was peripheral blood. All receptors come from a human donor in a cohort sampled during active COVID-19.

V and J are TRBV6-5 and TRBJ1-6; D possibly corresponds to TRBD1 (5 bases). CDR1 is MNHEY and CDR2 is SVGAGI in the germline V gene. The V gene lost 3 bases and the J gene lost 6 bases, with 12 bases spanning the gap. The CDR3 loop spans 15 amino acids. The CDR3 DNA follows: TGTGCCAGCAGTTATTGGGGGGACTTTAATTCACCCCTCCACTTT. It codes for CASSYWGDFNSPLHF.

The chain joins TRBV5-4 to TRBJ2-5, with 9 nucleotides matching TRBD2. V shed 2 bases, J shed 5 bases, and the junction held 7 bases outside the gene matches. The CDR3 is 15 residues long. The germline V gene encodes CDR1 SGHNT and CDR2 YYREEE (reference sequence). The CDR3 protein is CASSLGGGAGETQYF. The CDR3 nucleotides are TGTGCCAGCAGCTTAGGCGGGGGGGCGGGTGAGACCCAGTACTTC.

This chain joins TRBV7-3 and TRBJ1-1; D perhaps matches TRBD1 (5 bases). The germline V gene encodes CDR1 SGHTA and CDR2 FQGTGA. V was shortened by 5 bases and J by 4 bases, with 11 bases between the two germline ends. The length of the CDR3 is 13 residues. This CDR3 is CASSPVGGTEAFF. The CDR3 DNA reads TGTGCCAGCAGCCCTGTGGGGGGCACTGAAGCTTTCTTT.

The J gene is TRBJ2-1, the V gene TRBV19; a weak D match, TRBD2 (6 bases). Trimming took off 1 base at V and 8 bases at J, with 15 bases between the two ends. CDR1 and CDR2 from the germline V gene are LNHDA and SQIVND (reference sequence). The CDR3 has 15 amino acids. The CDR3 sequence: CASSIVRGDGDEQFF. The CDR3 bases are TGTGCCAGTAGTATAGTCCGCGGGGACGGCGATGAGCAGTTCTTC. Looking up the rest from reference TRBV19 and TRBJ2-1 gives the full variable domain: DGGITQSPKYLFRKEGQNVTLSCEQNLNHDAMYWYRQDPGQGLRLIYYSQIVNDFQKGDIAEGYSVSREKKESFPLTVTSAQKNPTAFYLCASSIVRGDGDEQFFGPGTRLTVL.

In DNA form, the CDR3 reads TGTGCCAGCAGCTCCCCCGGGACTCAAGAGACCCAGTACTTC. This encodes CASSSPGTQETQYF. The rearrangement uses TRBV5-4 and TRBJ2-5; tentative D call: TRBD2 (6 bases). Germline values: CDR1 SGHNT, CDR2 YYREEE (reference sequence). This CDR3 spans 14 amino acids. V dropped 3 bases and J dropped 2 bases, with 11 bases sitting between them.

This chain joins TRBV18 and TRBJ2-7, with no clear D. The CDR3 loop spans 13 amino acids. Looked up from germline, CDR1 is KGHSH and CDR2 is LQKENI. The V end lost 2 bases, the J end lost 3 bases, and 8 bases lay between the germline ends. The CDR3 spells CASSPRQDYEQYF. CDR3 bases: TGTGCCAGCTCACCAAGGCAGGACTACGAGCAGTACTTC.

The rearrangement uses TRBV5-5 and TRBJ2-7; TRBD1 matches at 7 bases. Trimming at V came to 6 bases and at J to 1 base, leaving 10 bases not matched to a gene. CDR1 is SGHKS and CDR2 is YYEKEE in the germline V gene (reference sequence). CDR3 length equals 15 residues. CDR3 nucleotides: TGTGCCAGCAAAACTCCCGGACAGGTGTCCTACGAGCAGTACTTC. Translation: CASKTPGQVSYEQYF.

J is TRBJ2-7 and V is TRBV11-1; a possible D gene is TRBD1 (5 bases). The V end lost 5 bases, the J end lost 2 bases, and 7 bases lay between the germline ends. CDR1 is SGHAT, CDR2 FQDESV, per germline (reference sequence). The CDR3 runs to 12 residues. CDR3 protein: CASSLDTYEQYF. The CDR3 nucleotides read TGTGCCAGCAGCCTGGACACCTACGAGCAGTACTTC.

V and J are TRBV7-3 and TRBJ2-7; TRBD2 aligns across 9 bases. In germline, CDR1 is SGHTA, CDR2 FQGTGA. With 5 bases clipped from V and 2 bases from J, the junction kept 4 bases outside the gene matches. The CDR3 runs 14 residues. The CDR3 bases are TGTGCCAGCAGCCTTAGCGGGGGACCCTACGAGCAGTACTTC. Translated, it gives CASSLSGGPYEQYF.

The rearrangement joins TRBV18 to TRBJ1-2; maybe TRBD1 (5 bases). V dropped 3 bases and J dropped 6 bases, with 23 bases sitting between them. The CDR3 covers 17 residues. Germline lookup yields CDR1 KGHSH and CDR2 LQKENI. The CDR3 sequence is CASSPNPTSRGIHGYTF. CDR3 in DNA: TGTGCCAGCTCACCCAATCCAACAAGTCGGGGGATACATGGCTACACCTTC.

This clone was counted once. This chain joins TRBV2 and TRBJ2-7, with D tentatively TRBD1 (6 bases). This CDR3 has 12 residues. Germline-derived CDR1 and CDR2 are SNHLY and FYNNEI. Trimming shortened V by 6 bases and J by 4 bases, and 10 bases separated the two germline ends. CDR3 amino acids: CASRDDRYEQYF. DNA for the CDR3: TGTGCCAGCAGGGATGACAGGTACGAGCAGTACTTC.

V is TRBV4-3 and J is TRBJ2-7; weak D call: TRBD1 (5 bases). This CDR3 has 14 residues. V was shortened by 0 bases and J by 0 bases, with 6 bases between the two germline ends. Germline loops: CDR1 LGHNA, CDR2 YSLEER. The CDR3: CASSQDRGSYEQYF. The DNA of the CDR3 is TGCGCCAGCAGCCAAGATAGGGGCTCCTACGAGCAGTACTTC.

This clone has only a few counts. The rearrangement links TRBV2 to TRBJ2-3, with 7 bases identical to TRBD2. Looked up from germline, CDR1 is SNHLY and CDR2 is FYNNEI. Trimming cost V 7 bases and J 0 bases; bases outside gene matches: 7. The CDR3 covers 15 residues. CDR3 sequence reads: CASIPSGSSTDTQYF. CDR3 nucleotides: TGTGCCAGCATCCCTAGCGGTTCTAGCACAGATACGCAGTATTTT.

By sample share, this clone is medium-sized. The chain couples TRBV27 to TRBJ2-1; weak D call: TRBD2 (7 bases). The germline CDR1 and CDR2 sequences are MNHEY and SMNVEV (reference sequence). V was clipped by 2 bases and J by 8 bases, with 13 bases between them. CDR3 size: 14 residues. The CDR3 spells CASSLRWGGDEQFF. The DNA for the CDR3 is TGTGCCAGCAGTTTACGGTGGGGGGGCGATGAGCAGTTCTTC.

The V and J genes are TRBV2 and TRBJ1-2; 7 bases are shared with TRBD1. CDR3 size: 12 residues. Germline values: CDR1 SNHLY, CDR2 FYNNEI. V lost 8 bases, J lost 4 bases, and 4 bases stayed unmatched. In nucleotides, the CDR3 is TGTGCCAGCGATCAGGGGGGCTATGGCTACACCTTC. Translated: CASDQGGYGYTF.

The rearrangement joins TRBV7-9 to TRBJ2-1, with 8 bases that match TRBD2. V gave up 3 bases and J gave up 2 bases; unmatched junction bases: 6. Germline values: CDR1 SEHNR, CDR2 FQNEAQ (reference sequence). This CDR3 contains 16 residues. This CDR3 is CASSLRGGLAYNEQFF. The DNA of the CDR3 is TGTGCCAGCAGCTTGCGCGGGGGGTTGGCCTACAATGAGCAGTTCTTC.

Worth noting for this clone: One junction end does not reproduce the germline sequence, and a read error may be involved. The chain carries TRBV7-2 and TRBJ2-5; no reliable D call. The CDR3 loop spans 14 amino acids. In germline, CDR1 is SGHTA, CDR2 FQGNSA. CDR3 bases: TGTGCCAGCAGCTTAGGGCGGAGCCAAGGGACCCAGTACTTC. Protein sequence: CASSLGRSQGTQYF.

The rearrangement uses TRBV5-1 and TRBJ1-4, with D perhaps TRBD1 (5 bases). Trimming removed 4 bases from V and 8 bases from J, with 21 bases in between. There are 16 residues in the CDR3. The germline gives CDR1 SGHRS, CDR2 YFSETQ. CDR3 region: CASSPSGGAPLEKLFF. The CDR3 coding sequence is TGCGCCAGCAGCCCCTCTGGCGGGGCCCCGTTAGAAAAACTGTTTTTT.